This TCR beta chain was sequenced during a study of blood T cell repertoires in COVID-19. Turning to the study itself: The cDNA or gDNA used as material had been derived from T cells, B-cell-depleted T cells, or PBMCs.

The CDR3 covers 12 residues. Trimming cost V 4 bases and J 4 bases, with 8 bases left between them. Germline V gene data show CDR1 as MDHEN and CDR2 as SYDVKM. Original handling: Amplifying reference gene primers gave estimates of nucleated cell counts. TCRdb keeps only in-frame clones here, not all; method: immunoSEQ multiplex PCR. V, J and clone size reflect that table, while D and trimming were determined from the DNA. The data show about 85,000 clones, with approximately 89% seen just once and 2% to 3% held by the top ten. Specimen: peripheral blood. The receptor comes from a middle-aged man with acute or convalescent COVID-19. This chain uses TRBV28 with TRBJ2-7; D not certain. This CDR3 reads CASSSQRYEQYF. In nucleotides, the CDR3 is TGTGCCAGCAGTTCCCAGCGTTACGAGCAGTACTTC.